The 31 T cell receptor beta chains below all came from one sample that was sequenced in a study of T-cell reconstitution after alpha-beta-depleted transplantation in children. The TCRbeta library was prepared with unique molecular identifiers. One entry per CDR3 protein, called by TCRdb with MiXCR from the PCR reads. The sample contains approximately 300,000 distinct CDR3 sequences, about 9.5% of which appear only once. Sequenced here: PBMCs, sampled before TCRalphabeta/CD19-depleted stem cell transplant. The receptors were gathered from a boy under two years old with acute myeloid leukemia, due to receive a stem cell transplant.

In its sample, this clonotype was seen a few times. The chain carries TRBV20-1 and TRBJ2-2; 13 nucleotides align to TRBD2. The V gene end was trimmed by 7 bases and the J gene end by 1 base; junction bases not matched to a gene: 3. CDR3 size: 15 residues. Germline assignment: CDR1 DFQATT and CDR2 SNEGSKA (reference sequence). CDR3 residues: CSGTSGGQNTGELFF. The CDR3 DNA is TGCAGTGGGACTAGCGGGGGCCAGAACACCGGGGAGCTGTTTTTT.

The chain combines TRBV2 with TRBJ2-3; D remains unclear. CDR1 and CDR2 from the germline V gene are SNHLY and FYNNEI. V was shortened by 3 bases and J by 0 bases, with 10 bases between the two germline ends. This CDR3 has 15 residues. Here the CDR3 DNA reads TGTGCCAGCAGTGACCGAGGCGGTAGCACAGATACGCAGTATTTT. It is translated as CASSDRGGSTDTQYF. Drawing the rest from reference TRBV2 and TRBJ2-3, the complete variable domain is EPEVTQTPSHQVTQMGQEVILRCVPISNHLYFYWYRQILGQKVEFLVSFYNNEISEKSEIFDDQFSVERPDGSNFTLKIRSTKLEDSAMYFCASSDRGGSTDTQYFGPGTRLTVL.

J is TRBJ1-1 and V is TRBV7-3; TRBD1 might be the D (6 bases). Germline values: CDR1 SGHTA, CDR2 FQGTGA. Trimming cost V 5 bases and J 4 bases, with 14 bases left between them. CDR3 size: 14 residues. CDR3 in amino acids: CASSLGQMSTEAFF. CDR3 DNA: TGTGCCAGCAGCCTAGGACAGATGAGCACTGAAGCTTTCTTT.

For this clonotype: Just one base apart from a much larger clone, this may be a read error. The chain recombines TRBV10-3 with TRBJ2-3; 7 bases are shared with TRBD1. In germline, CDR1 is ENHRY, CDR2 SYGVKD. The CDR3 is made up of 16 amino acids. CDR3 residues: CAISVTYDRATDSQYF. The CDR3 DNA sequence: TGTGCCATCAGTGTCACATACGACAGGGCCACAGATTCGCAGTATTTT.

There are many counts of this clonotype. CDR3 region: CASSQTDYEQYF. CDR3 nucleotides: TGTGCCAGCAGCCAAACGGACTACGAGCAGTACTTC. J is TRBJ2-7 and V is TRBV3-1; D remains unclear. Trimming cost V 2 bases and J 3 bases, with 5 bases left between them. The length of the CDR3 is 12 residues. Germline assignment: CDR1 LGHDT and CDR2 YNNKEL (reference sequence).

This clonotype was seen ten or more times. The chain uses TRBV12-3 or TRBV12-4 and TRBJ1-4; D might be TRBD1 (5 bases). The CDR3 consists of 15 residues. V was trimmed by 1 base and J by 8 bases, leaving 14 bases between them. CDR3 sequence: CASSLVTGRGEKLFF. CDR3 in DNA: TGTGCCAGCAGTTTAGTCACAGGACGGGGGGAAAAACTGTTTTTT.

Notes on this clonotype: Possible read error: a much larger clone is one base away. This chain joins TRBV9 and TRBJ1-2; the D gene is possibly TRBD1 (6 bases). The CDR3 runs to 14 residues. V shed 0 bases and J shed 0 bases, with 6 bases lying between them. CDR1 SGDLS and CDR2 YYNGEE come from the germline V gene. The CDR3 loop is CASSVGTANYGYTF. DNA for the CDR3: TGTGCCAGCAGCGTAGGGACAGCTAACTATGGCTACACCTTC.

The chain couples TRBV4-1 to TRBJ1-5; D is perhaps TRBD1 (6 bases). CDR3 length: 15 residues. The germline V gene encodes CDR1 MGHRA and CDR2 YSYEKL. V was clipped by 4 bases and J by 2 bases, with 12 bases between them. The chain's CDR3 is CASSPTGLGNQPQHF. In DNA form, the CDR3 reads TGCGCCAGCAGCCCGACAGGTCTCGGCAATCAGCCCCAGCATTTT.

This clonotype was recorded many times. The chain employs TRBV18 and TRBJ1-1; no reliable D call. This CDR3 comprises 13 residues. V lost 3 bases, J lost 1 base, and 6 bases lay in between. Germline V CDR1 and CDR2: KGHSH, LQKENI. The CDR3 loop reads CASSPYQNTEAFF. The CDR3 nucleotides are TGTGCCAGCTCACCCTACCAGAACACTGAAGCTTTCTTT.

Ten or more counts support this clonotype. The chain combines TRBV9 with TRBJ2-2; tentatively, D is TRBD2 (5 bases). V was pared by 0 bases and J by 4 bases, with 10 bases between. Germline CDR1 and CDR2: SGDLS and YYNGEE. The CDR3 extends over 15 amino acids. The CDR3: CASSVEVGSTGELFF. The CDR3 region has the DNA TGTGCCAGCAGCGTAGAAGTAGGGAGCACCGGGGAGCTGTTTTTT.

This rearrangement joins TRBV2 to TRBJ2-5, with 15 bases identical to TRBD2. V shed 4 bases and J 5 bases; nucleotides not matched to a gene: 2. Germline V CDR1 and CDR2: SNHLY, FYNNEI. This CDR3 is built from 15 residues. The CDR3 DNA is TGTGCCAGCAGTGGGACTAGCGGGGGGGCTGAGACCCAGTACTTC. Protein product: CASSGTSGGAETQYF.

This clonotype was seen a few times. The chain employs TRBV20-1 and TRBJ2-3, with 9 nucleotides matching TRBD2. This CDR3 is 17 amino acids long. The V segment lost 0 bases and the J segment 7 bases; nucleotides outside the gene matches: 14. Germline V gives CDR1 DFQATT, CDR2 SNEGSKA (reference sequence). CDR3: CSARDQGGSGRRYTQYF. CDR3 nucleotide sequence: TGCAGTGCTAGAGATCAAGGCGGGAGCGGGAGGAGGTATACGCAGTATTTT.

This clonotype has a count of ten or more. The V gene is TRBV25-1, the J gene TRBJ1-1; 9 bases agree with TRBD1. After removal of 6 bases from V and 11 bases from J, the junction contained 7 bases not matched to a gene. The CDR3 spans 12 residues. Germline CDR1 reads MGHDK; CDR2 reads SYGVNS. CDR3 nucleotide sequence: TGTGCCAGCAGACCCGGACAGGGGTGGGCTTTCTTT. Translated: CASRPGQGWAFF.

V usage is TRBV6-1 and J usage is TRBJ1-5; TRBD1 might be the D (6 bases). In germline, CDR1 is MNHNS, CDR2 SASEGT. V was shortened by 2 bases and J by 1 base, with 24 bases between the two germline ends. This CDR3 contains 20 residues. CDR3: CASSEFVKGVQRGSNQPQHF. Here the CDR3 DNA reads TGTGCCAGCAGTGAATTTGTAAAGGGGGTACAAAGAGGGAGCAATCAGCCCCAGCATTTT.

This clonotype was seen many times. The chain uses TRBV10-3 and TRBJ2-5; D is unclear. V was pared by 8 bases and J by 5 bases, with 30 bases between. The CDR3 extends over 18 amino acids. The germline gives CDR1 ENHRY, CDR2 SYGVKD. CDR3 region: CAIASGYPNSIQGETQYF. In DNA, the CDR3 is TGTGCCATCGCGTCCGGGTATCCCAATTCAATACAAGGGGAGACCCAGTACTTC.

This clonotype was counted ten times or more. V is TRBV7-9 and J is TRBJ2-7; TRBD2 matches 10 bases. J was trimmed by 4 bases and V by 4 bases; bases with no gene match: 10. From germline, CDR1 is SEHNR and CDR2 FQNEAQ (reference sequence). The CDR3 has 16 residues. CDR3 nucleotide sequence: TGTGCCAGCAGCTACACTAGCGGGGTAAGCTCTTACGAGCAGTACTTC. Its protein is CASSYTSGVSSYEQYF. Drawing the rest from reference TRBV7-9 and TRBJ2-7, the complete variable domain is DTGVSQNPRHKITKRGQNVTFRCDPISEHNRLYWYRQTLGQGPEFLTYFQNEAQLEKSRLLSDRFSAERPKGSFSTLEIQRTEQGDSAMYLCASSYTSGVSSYEQYFGPGTRLTVT.

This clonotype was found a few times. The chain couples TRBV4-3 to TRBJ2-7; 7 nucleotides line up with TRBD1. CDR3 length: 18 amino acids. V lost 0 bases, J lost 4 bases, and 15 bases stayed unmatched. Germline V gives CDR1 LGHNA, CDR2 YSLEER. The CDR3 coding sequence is TGCGCCAGCAGCCAAGAGCGACCCGGGACAGCCCCCCCTTACGAGCAGTACTTC. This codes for CASSQERPGTAPPYEQYF.

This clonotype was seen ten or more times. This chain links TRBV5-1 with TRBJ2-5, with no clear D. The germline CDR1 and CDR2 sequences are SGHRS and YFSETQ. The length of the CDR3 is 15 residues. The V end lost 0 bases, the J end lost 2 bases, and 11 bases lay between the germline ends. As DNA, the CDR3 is TGCGCCAGCAGCTTGGCATGGATCAGGCAAGAGACCCAGTACTTC. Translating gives CASSLAWIRQETQYF.

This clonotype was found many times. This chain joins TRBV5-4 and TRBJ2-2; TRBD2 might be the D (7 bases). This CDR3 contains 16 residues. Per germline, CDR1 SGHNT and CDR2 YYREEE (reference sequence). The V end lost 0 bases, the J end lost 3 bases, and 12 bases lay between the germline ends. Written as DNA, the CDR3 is TGTGCCAGCAGCTTGGCGGGGGGCCTATACACCGGGGAGCTGTTTTTT. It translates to CASSLAGGLYTGELFF.

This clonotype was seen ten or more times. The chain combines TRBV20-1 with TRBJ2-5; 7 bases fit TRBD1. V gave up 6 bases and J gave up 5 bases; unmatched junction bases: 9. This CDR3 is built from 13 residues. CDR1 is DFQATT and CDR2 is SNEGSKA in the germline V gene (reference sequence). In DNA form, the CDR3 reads TGCAGTGCCAGGGACAGCATTGGGGAGACCCAGTACTTC. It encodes CSARDSIGETQYF.

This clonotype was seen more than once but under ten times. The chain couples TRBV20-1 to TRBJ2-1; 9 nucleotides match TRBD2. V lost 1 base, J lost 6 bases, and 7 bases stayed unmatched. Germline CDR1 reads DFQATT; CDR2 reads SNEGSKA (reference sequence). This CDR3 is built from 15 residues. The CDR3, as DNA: TGCAGTGCTAGAGGCGGGGCGGGGGGGCGCAATGAGCAGTTCTTC. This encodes CSARGGAGGRNEQFF.

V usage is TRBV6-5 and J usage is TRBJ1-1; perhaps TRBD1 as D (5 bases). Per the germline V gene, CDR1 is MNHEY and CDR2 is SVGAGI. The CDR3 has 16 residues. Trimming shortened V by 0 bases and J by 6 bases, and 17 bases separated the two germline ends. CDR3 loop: CASSYSSWQGKSEAFF. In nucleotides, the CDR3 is TGTGCCAGCAGTTACTCGAGTTGGCAGGGTAAGTCTGAAGCTTTCTTT.

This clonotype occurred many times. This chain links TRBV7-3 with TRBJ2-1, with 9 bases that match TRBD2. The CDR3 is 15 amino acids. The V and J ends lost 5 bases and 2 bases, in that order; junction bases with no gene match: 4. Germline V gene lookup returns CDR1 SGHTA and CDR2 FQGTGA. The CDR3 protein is CASSLTSGTYNEQFF. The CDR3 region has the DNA TGTGCCAGCAGCCTGACTAGCGGAACCTACAATGAGCAGTTCTTC.

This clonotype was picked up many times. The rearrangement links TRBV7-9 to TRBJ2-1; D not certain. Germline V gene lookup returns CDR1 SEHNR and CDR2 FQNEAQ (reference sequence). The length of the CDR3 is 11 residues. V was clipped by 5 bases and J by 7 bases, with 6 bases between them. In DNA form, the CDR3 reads TGTGCCAGCAGCCGGGTAAATGAGCAGTTCTTC. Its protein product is CASSRVNEQFF.

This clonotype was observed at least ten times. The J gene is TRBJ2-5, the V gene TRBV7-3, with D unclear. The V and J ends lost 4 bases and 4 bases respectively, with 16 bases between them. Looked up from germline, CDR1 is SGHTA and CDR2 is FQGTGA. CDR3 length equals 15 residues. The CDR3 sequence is CASSSSGPHGETQYF. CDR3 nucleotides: TGTGCCAGCAGCTCCTCGGGTCCCCACGGAGAGACCCAGTACTTC.

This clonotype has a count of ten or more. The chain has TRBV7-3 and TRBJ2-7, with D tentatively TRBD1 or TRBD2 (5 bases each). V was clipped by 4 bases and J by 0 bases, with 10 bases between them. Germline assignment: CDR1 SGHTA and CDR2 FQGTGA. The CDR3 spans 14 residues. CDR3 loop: CASSSSGSSYEQYF. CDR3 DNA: TGTGCCAGCAGCTCTTCAGGGAGCTCCTACGAGCAGTACTTC.

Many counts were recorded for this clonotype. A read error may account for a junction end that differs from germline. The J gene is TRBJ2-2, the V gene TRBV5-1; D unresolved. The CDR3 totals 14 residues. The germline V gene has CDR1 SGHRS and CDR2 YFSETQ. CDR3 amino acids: CASSLVVGTGELFF. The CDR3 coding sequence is TGTGCCAGCAGCTTAGTCGTCGGCACCGGGGAGCTGTTTTTT.

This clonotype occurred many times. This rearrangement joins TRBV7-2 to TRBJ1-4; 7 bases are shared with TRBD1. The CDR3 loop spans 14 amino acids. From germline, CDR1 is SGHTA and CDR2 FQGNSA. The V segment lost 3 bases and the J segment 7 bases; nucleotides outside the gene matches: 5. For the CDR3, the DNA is TGTGCCAGCAGCTTGGGACAGATAAGTGAAAAACTGTTTTTT. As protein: CASSLGQISEKLFF.

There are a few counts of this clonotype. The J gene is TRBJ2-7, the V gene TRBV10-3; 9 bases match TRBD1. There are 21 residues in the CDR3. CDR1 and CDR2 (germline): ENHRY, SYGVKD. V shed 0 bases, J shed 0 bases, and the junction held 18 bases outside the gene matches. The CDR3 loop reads CAISESGIGTGYDWSSYEQYF. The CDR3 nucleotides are TGTGCCATCAGTGAGTCGGGGATTGGGACAGGGTACGATTGGAGCTCCTACGAGCAGTACTTC.

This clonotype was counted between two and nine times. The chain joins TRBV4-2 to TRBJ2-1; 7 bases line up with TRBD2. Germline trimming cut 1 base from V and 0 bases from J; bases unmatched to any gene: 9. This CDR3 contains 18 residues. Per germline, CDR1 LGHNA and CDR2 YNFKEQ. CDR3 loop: CASSQVVWRGSSYNEQFF. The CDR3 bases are TGTGCCAGCAGCCAAGTGGTTTGGCGGGGGAGCTCCTACAATGAGCAGTTCTTC.

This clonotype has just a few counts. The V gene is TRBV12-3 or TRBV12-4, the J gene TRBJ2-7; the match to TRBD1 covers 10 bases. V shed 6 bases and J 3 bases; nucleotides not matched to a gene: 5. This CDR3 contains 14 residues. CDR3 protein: CASSRGTGVYEQYF. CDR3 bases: TGTGCCAGCAGCCGGGGGACAGGGGTCTACGAGCAGTACTTC.